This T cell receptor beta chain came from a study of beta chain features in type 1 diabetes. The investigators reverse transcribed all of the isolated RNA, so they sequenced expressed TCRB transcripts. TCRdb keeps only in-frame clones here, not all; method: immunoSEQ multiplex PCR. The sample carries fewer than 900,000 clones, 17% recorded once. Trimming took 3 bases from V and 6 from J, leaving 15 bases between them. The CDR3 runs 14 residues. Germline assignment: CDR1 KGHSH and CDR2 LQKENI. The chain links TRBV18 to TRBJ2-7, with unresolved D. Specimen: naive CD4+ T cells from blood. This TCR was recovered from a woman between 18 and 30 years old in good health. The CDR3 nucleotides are TGTGCCAGCTCACCTAACGATGGGTTCATCGAGCAGTACTTC. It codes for CASSPNDGFIEQYF.